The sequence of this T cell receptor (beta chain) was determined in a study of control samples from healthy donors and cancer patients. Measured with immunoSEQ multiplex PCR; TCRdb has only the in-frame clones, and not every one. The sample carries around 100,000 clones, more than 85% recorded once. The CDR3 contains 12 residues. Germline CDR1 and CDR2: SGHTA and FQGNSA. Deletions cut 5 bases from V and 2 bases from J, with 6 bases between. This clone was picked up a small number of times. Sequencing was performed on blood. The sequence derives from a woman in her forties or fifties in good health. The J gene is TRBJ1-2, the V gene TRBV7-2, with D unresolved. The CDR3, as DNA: TGTGCCAGCAGCCTCCAAAACTATGGCTACACCTTC. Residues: CASSLQNYGYTF.